Given below is one TCR beta chain in context. Per the original data handling: Amplified reference gene primers provided the basis for estimating nucleated cell counts. Here immunoSEQ multiplex PCR was the method, and the copy in TCRdb shows in-frame clones only, minus some. That table is the source of V, J and clone size, and D and trimming were worked out from the DNA. This table has about 94,000 clones, around 87% appearing once. The data were taken from a study of blood T cell repertoires in COVID-19. For the study at large: Samples representing acute and convalescent COVID-19 were sourced from the United States, Italy and Spain.

Between the trimmed V and J ends, which lost 5 bases and 7 bases, there was a span of 12 bases. This CDR3 spans 13 amino acids. Germline CDR1 reads SGHTA; CDR2 reads FQGNSA. The receptor comes from a human donor with acute or convalescent COVID-19. The donor label of this sample is uncertain. The chain couples TRBV7-2 to TRBJ2-4, with a weak D call TRBD2 (6 bases). Sequencing was performed on peripheral blood. The CDR3 is CASSPLGGNIQYF. DNA of the CDR3: TGTGCCAGCAGCCCCCTTGGAGGGAACATTCAGTACTTC. Looking up the rest from reference TRBV7-2 and TRBJ2-4 gives the full variable domain: GAGVSQSPSNKVTEKGKDVELRCDPISGHTALYWYRQSLGQGLEFLIYFQGNSAPDKSGLPSDRFSAERTGGSVSTLTIQRTQQEDSAVYLCASSPLGGNIQYFGAGTRLSVL.